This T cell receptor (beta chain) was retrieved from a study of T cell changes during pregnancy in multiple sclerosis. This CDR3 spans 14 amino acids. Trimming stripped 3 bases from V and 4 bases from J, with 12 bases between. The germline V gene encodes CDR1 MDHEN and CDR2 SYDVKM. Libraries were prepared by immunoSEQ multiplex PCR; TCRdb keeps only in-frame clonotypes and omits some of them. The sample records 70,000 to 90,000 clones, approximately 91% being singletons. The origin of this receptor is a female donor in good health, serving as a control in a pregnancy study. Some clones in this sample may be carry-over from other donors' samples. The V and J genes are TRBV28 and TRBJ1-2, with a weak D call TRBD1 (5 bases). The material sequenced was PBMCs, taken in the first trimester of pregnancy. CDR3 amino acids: CASSLRQYSYGYTF. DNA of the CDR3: TGTGCCAGCAGTTTGCGACAGTACAGCTATGGCTACACCTTC.